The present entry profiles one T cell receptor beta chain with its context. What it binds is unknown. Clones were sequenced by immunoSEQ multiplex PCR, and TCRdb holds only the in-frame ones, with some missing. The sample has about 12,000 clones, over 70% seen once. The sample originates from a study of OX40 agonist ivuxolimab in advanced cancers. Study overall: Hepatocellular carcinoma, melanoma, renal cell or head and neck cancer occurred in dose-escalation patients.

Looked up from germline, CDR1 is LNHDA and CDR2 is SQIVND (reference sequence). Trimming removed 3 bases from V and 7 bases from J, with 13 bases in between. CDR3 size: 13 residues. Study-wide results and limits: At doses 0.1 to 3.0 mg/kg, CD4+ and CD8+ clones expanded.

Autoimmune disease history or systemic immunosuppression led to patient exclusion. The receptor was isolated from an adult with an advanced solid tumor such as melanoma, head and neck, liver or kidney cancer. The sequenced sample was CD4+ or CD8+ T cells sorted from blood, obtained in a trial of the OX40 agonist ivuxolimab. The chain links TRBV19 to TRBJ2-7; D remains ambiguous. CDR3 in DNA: TGTGCCAGTAGTATTGTCCCCCTTGGAGAGCAGTACTTC. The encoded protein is CASSIVPLGEQYF.